This T cell receptor (beta chain) was sequenced during a study of blood T cell repertoires in COVID-19. Study summary: The United States, Italy and Spain supplied acute and convalescent COVID-19 samples.

The CDR3 spans 17 residues. Germline V CDR1 and CDR2: SGHRS, YFSETQ. Trimming removed 5 bases from V and 3 bases from J; junction bases left unmatched: 9. TCRdb's copy holds only in-frame clones and misses some; the assay was immunoSEQ multiplex PCR. This table has over 200,000 clones, roughly nine tenths appearing once. This sequence joins TRBV5-1 and TRBJ2-1; 12 nucleotides align to TRBD2. Sequenced input: peripheral blood. The TCR originated in a man in his sixties who had recovered from COVID-19. In nucleotides, the CDR3 is TGCGCCAGCAGAGGACTAGCGGGATCTACGGGCTACAATGAGCAGTTCTTC. Its translation: CASRGLAGSTGYNEQFF.